This TCR beta chain is drawn from a study of human T cells and chemical hapten exposure (dated by TCRdb to the early 2020s). As for the study more broadly: For sensitization, 2% DPC in acetone was applied to a roughly 2 cm by roughly 2 cm area of upper inner arm skin. Throughout the study period of 20 to 25 weeks, patients also received therapeutic DPC doses to the scalp every week. Patch testing on the upper back used Finn chambers containing 0.01% DPC, with scoring done after 6 days according to International Contact Dermatitis Research Group standards. The mostly female patient cohort included alopecia areata with under or over 50% scalp involvement, alopecia totalis and alopecia universalis. Libraries were combined into a pool for sequencing, and differences in TCR yield between samples came mainly from small differences in library volumes within the pool. Peripheral blood TCR repertoire changes were tracked in vivo in alopecia patients during primary and secondary sensitization to the hapten diphenylcyclopropenone (DPC). Blood samples were taken from patients before sensitization (week 0) and then at 2, 6 and about 24 weeks after DPC sensitization. Blood for TCR sequencing was provided by twenty-nine alopecia patients at one to four time points (pre-sensitization, 2, 6 and 24 weeks).

Paper-wide results and their limitations: Compared with pre-sensitization or healthy control sets, expanded TCRs formed significantly more large CDR3 similarity clusters, which is consistent with antigen-driven responses. Repeated subsampling changed both the strength of the expansion versus patch-test correlation and the threshold at which that correlation became significant. DPC sensitization did not change how many TCRs were above 1 in 1000 frequency, and no evidence was found of alterations in global repertoire structure. Patch test score was positively correlated with the number of PT1 expanded TCRs, with significance at thresholds 8, 16 and 32 but not at 4. Because all patients had alopecia, a presumed autoimmune disease, the immune response of the patients might differ from that of healthy individuals.

This clonotype was seen a handful of times. The antigen it recognizes is unknown. Base qualities are not recorded, but no much larger clone differs from it by a single base. The method was RACE. The listed sequencing device is NextSeq 500. During library preparation, unique molecular identifiers were attached to individual cDNA molecules so that TCRs could be counted quantitatively and reproducibly. From each blood RNA sample, both TCR alpha and TCR beta chains were sequenced. Processing in the source paper ran as follows. A median of approximately 100,000 TCRs per sample was observed, with a range of 23,224 to 690,600. V, J and CDR3 annotation of the TCR reads was carried out using the Decombinator software suite. For the PS versus PT1 abundance plots, all samples were subsampled to the same number of TCRs (28,000). Expanded TCRs were defined as absent before sensitization and observed at least eight times at the 2-week time point. In TCRdb, the public reads were trimmed at Q25 with fastp and aligned with MiXCR, with productive beta chains retained. Entries that share a CDR3 protein sequence are merged under the most common genes and DNA. The V and J calls reflect TCRdb's pipeline rather than the authors' work. The sample contains over 80,000 distinct CDR3 sequences, roughly a tenth of them found a single time. Approximately 1.1% of the sample comes from the top ten.

According to the germline V gene (reference sequence), CDR1 reads DFQATT and CDR2 reads SNEGSKA. V trim: 3 bases; J trim: 5 bases; unmatched bases: 7. The CDR3 runs 15 residues from the cysteine to the phenylalanine. Only the CDR3 DNA stays, 45 bases, in frame from base 1. This specimen's time point label, per the study, means: patch test 3, about 24 weeks after DPC sensitization. In the paper's terms, the treatment or condition label means: therapeutic diphenylcyclopropenone sensitization with weekly scalp DPC. Blood at each patch-test visit was drawn before the patch test was applied. To be eligible, patients had to be aged 18 to 70, diagnosed with alopecia and judged suitable for DPC therapy, while pregnant patients were excluded. Total RNA was extracted from unfractionated whole blood that had been collected in Tempus Blood RNA tubes.

The sequence came from a woman in her 30s with alopecia areata. Some clones in this sample may be carry-over from other donors' samples. The material sequenced was whole blood, taken in connection with sensitization to the hapten diphenylcyclopropenone (DPC). The sequence is built from TRBV20-1 and TRBJ1-6, with 7 bases aligning to TRBD1. CDR3 region: CSASEARGHNSPLHF. DNA sequence: TGCAGTGCTAGTGAGGCAAGGGGGCATAATTCACCCCTCCACTTT.